The rows below give T cell receptor beta chains drawn from one sample of a study of blood T cell repertoires in COVID-19. Clones were read by immunoSEQ multiplex PCR, and TCRdb kept only the in-frame ones, dropping some. The sample has under 150,000 clones; about 91% are singletons. Input material: peripheral blood. The receptors come from a human donor in a cohort sampled during active COVID-19. Both conserved end residues are part of each CDR3. A D gene is named only where the DNA matches it firmly. Size is omitted from some rows. Given values are once, few, many or a class for expanded clones.

TGTGCCAGCAGCCCGGACAGGGGGCTTTCGTACGAGCAGTACTTC,CASSPDRGLSYEQYF,TRBD1,.,TRBJ2-7,TRBV7-2,15
TGTGCCATCAGTGAGTTCCGGGATCGCCGGGACGAGCAGTACTTC,CAISEFRDRRDEQYF,.,few,TRBJ2-7,TRBV10-3,15
TGTGCCAGCACCACCACAGGGGGCCGAACTCAGCCCCAGCATTTT,CASTTTGGRTQPQHF,TRBD1,.,TRBJ1-5,TRBV11-3,15
TGTGCCAGCAGCTTGCCCGGGAACACCGGGGAGCTGTTTTTT,CASSLPGNTGELFF,.,.,TRBJ2-2,TRBV5-5,14
TGTGCCAGCAGCCCTACTACGGCCCCTAATGAAAAACTGTTTTTT,CASSPTTAPNEKLFF,.,.,TRBJ1-4,TRBV3-1/TRBV3-2,15
TGTGCCAGTAGTTTACCAGGAGGATCCTACAATGAGCAGTTCTTC,CASSLPGGSYNEQFF,.,.,TRBJ2-1,TRBV19,15
TGTGCCAGCAGTGAACAGGGGAAGGGAGACTATGGCTACACCTTC,CASSEQGKGDYGYTF,.,.,TRBJ1-2,TRBV6-1,15
TGTGCCAGCAGCTTAACCCTGACAACGGAAGCTTTCTTT,CASSLTLTTEAFF,.,.,TRBJ1-1,TRBV7-8,13
TGTGCCATCAAGAGGGGGGACAGGGGCCGCAGGAATACTGAAGCTTTCTTT,CAIKRGDRGRRNTEAFF,TRBD1,.,TRBJ1-1,TRBV10-3,17
TGTGCCAGCAGCTTAGCGAAATGGACAGGGTTCTCCTATAATTCACCCCTCCACTTT,CASSLAKWTGFSYNSPLHF,TRBD1,.,TRBJ1-6,TRBV7-9,19
TGTGCCAGCGATTCCCCTAGCGGGGGGCAATACGAGCAGTACTTC,CASDSPSGGQYEQYF,TRBD2,.,TRBJ2-7,TRBV2,15
TGTGCCAGCTCAACCCTACAAGAGACCCAGTACTTC,CASSTLQETQYF,.,.,TRBJ2-5,TRBV18,12
TGTGCCAGCAGTCGCGGGACAGGGGTCTGGGGCTACACCTTC,CASSRGTGVWGYTF,TRBD1,.,TRBJ1-2,TRBV27,14
TGCAGCGTGGAACAGGGCTTCTATGGCTACACCTTC,CSVEQGFYGYTF,.,.,TRBJ1-2,TRBV29-1,12
TGTGCCAGCAGCTCAAACCCTGGGGGACTGGGCACAGATACGCAGTATTTT,CASSSNPGGLGTDTQYF,.,.,TRBJ2-3,TRBV11-2,17
TGTGCCACCAGCTCCCGAGATTACGAGCAGTACTTC,CATSSRDYEQYF,.,once,TRBJ2-7,TRBV15,12
TGTGCCAGTTCCAAAAGGGAGGGTGGCTACACCTTC,CASSKREGGYTF,.,once,TRBJ1-2,TRBV19,12
TGTGCCAGCAGCCCCGCAGGAGCAGGGCTGAAGAATGGCTACACCTTC,CASSPAGAGLKNGYTF,.,.,TRBJ1-2,TRBV13,16
TGTGCCAGCAGTGTAGGGGGGGAAACTGAAGCTTTCTTT,CASSVGGETEAFF,.,large,TRBJ1-1,TRBV25-1,13
TGCGCCAGCAGCTTGGCGGCAGGGTTTGGGCGAAACACCATATATTTT,CASSLAAGFGRNTIYF,.,.,TRBJ1-3,TRBV5-1,16
TGTGCCAGCGGGGGGGCCAATGAGCAGTTCTTC,CASGGANEQFF,.,.,TRBJ2-1,TRBV7-9,11
TGTGCCAGCAGCTTAGGTCACGGGATTAATTCACCCCTCCACTTT,CASSLGHGINSPLHF,.,once,TRBJ1-6,TRBV11-2,15
TGTGCCAGCAGCTGGGACAGGGTAGGGAGGATGAACACTGAAGCTTTCTTT,CASSWDRVGRMNTEAFF,TRBD1,.,TRBJ1-1,TRBV7-2,17